Detailed here is one TCR beta chain. Its specificity is unknown. The sample belongs to a study of OX40 agonist ivuxolimab in advanced cancers. At the level of the study: Every patient in dose escalation had hepatocellular carcinoma, melanoma, renal cell or head and neck cancer.

General observations from the study: Dosing at 0.1 to 3.0 mg/kg was accompanied by clonal expansion of CD4+ and CD8+ blood T cells by week 6. The 0.1-3.0 mg/kg partial responders had among the lowest clonal expansion.

Some clones are missing from TCRdb's copy, which holds only in-frame ones; the method was immunoSEQ multiplex PCR. The sample lists some 81,000 clones, roughly 87% seen once, with under 6.5% in the top ten. CDR3 size: 14 residues. The junction had 5 bases not matched to a gene; V was cut back by 4 bases and J by 5 bases. The germline CDR1 and CDR2 sequences are SGHDT and YYEEEE. The TCR comes from an adult with an advanced solid tumor such as melanoma, head and neck, liver or kidney cancer. The chain employs TRBV5-6 and TRBJ2-1; TRBD1 aligns across 8 bases. The sample here was CD4+ or CD8+ T cells sorted from blood, taken in a trial of the OX40 agonist ivuxolimab. The CDR3 nucleotides read TGTGCCAGCAGCCACACAGGGGGACACAATGAGCAGTTCTTC. It specifies CASSHTGGHNEQFF.